The text below deals with one TCR beta chain. The source of the sample is a study of blood T cell repertoires in COVID-19. Study background: Sources were T cells, B-cell-depleted T cells, or PBMCs; the material itself was cDNA or gDNA.

Data came from immunoSEQ multiplex PCR; TCRdb stores just in-frame clones and leaves some out. The table includes over 85,000 clones, roughly 90% detected once. Germline CDR1 and CDR2: SGHRS and YFSETQ. The CDR3 extends over 16 amino acids. V lost 4 bases to trimming and J lost 7 bases; unmatched junction nucleotides: 15. Sequencing used peripheral blood. The chain links TRBV5-1 to TRBJ2-7; 9 bases map to TRBD2. This sequence originates from a man aged 55 to 70 with acute or convalescent COVID-19. In DNA, the CDR3 is TGCGCCAGCAGCGAAACACTAGCGGGTATCTCGGGTGAGCAGTACTTC. Translation: CASSETLAGISGEQYF.